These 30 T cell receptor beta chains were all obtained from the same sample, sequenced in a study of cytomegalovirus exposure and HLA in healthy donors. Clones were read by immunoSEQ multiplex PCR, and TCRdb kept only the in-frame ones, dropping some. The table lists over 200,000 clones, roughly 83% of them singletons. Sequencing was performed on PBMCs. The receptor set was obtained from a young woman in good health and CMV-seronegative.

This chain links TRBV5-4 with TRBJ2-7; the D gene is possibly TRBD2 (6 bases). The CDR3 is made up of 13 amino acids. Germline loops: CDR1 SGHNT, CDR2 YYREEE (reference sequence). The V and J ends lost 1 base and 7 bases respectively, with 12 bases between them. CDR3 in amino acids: CASSLFGAGEQYF. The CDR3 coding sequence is TGTGCCAGCAGCTTGTTTGGGGCGGGAGAGCAGTACTTC.

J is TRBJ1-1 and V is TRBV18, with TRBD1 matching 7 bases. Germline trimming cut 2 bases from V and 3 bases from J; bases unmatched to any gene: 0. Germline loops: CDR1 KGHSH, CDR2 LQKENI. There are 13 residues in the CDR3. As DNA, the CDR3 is TGTGCCAGCTCACCAGGACAGGACACTGAAGCTTTCTTT. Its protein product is CASSPGQDTEAFF.

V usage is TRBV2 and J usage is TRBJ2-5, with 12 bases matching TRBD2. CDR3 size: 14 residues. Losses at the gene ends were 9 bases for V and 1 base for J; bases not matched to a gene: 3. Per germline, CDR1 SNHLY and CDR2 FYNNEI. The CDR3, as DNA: TGTGCCAGTGGACTAGCGGGGTTCCAAGAGACCCAGTACTTC. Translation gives CASGLAGFQETQYF.

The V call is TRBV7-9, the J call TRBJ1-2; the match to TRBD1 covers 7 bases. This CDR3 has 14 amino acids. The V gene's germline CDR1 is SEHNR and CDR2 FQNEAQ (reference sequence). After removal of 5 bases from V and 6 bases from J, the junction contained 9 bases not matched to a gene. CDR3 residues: CASSLRDSRDGYTF. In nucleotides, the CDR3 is TGTGCCAGCAGCCTCCGGGACAGCCGAGATGGCTACACCTTC.

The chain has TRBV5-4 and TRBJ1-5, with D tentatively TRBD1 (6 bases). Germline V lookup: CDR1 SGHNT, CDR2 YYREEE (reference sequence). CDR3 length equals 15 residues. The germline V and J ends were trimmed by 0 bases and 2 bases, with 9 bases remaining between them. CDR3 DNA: TGTGCCAGCAGCTTGGGAACAGGGCGCAATCAGCCCCAGCATTTT. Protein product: CASSLGTGRNQPQHF.

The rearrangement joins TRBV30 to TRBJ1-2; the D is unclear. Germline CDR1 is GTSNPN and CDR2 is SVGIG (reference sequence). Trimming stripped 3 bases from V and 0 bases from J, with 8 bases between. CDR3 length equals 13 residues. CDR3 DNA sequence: TGTGCCTGGAGAGTCCGGACTAACTATGGCTACACCTTC. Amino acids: CAWRVRTNYGYTF.

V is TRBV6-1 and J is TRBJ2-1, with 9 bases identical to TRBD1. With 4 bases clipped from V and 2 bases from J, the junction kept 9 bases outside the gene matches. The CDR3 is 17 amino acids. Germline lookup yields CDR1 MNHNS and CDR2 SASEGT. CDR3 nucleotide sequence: TGTGCCAGCAGTGGGGGACAGGGAGGTTTTACCTACAATGAGCAGTTCTTC. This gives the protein CASSGGQGGFTYNEQFF.

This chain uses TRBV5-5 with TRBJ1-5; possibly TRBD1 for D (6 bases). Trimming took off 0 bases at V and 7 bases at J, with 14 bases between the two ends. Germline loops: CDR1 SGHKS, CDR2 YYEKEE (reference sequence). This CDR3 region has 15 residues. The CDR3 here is CASSLGPGVGQPQHF. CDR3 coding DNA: TGTGCCAGCAGCTTGGGTCCAGGGGTAGGCCAGCCCCAGCATTTT.

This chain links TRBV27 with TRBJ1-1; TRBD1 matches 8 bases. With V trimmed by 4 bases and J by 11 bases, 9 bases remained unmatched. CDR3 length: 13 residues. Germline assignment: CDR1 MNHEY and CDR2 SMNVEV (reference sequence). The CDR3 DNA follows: TGTGCCAGCAGTTCACCGGGACAGGCCATTGCTTTCTTT. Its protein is CASSSPGQAIAFF.

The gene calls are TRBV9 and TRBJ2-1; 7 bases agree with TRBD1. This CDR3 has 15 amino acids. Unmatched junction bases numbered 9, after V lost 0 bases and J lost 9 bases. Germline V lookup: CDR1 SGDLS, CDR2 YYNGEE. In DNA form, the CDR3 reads TGTGCCAGCAGCGTAGTAACAGGGGCAGTAGGTGAGCAGTTCTTC. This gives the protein CASSVVTGAVGEQFF.

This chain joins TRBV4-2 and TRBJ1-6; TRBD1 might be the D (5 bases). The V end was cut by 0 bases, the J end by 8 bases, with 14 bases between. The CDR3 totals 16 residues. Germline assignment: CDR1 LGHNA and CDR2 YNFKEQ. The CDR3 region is CASSQDAGVVDSPLHF. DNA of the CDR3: TGTGCCAGCAGCCAAGACGCGGGGGTAGTAGATTCACCCCTCCACTTT.

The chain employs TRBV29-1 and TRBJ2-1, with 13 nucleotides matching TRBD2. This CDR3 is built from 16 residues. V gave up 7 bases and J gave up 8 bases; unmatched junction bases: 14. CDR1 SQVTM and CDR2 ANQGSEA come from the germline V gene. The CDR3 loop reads CSAARGLLAGGDEQFF. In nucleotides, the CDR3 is TGCAGCGCCGCACGGGGGCTACTAGCGGGAGGGGATGAGCAGTTCTTC.

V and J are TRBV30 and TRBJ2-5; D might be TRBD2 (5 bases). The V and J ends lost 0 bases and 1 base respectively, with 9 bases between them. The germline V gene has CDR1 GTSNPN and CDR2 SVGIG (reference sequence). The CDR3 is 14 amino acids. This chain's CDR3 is CAWSVTSTQETQYF. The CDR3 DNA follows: TGTGCCTGGAGTGTAACTAGTACCCAAGAGACCCAGTACTTC.

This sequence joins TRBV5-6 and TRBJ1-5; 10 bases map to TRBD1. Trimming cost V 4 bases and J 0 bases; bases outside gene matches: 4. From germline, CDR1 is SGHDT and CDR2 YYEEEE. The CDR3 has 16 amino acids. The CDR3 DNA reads TGTGCCAGCAGCCCCGGGACAGGGGATAGCAATCAGCCCCAGCATTTT. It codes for CASSPGTGDSNQPQHF.

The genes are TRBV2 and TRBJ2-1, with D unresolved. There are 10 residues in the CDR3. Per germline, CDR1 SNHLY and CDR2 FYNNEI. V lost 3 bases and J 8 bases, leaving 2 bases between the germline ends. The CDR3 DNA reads TGTGCCAGCAGTGACTATGAGCAGTTCTTC. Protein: CASSDYEQFF. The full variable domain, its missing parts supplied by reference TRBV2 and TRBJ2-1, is EPEVTQTPSHQVTQMGQEVILRCVPISNHLYFYWYRQILGQKVEFLVSFYNNEISEKSEIFDDQFSVERPDGSNFTLKIRSTKLEDSAMYFCASSDYEQFFGPGTRLTVL.

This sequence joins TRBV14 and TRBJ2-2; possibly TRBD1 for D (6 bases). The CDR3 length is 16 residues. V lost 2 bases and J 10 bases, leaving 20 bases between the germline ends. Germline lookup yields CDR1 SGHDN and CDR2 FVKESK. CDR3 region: CASSQLTDSRKEELFF. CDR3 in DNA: TGTGCCAGCAGCCAATTGACGGACAGTAGGAAGGAGGAGCTGTTTTTT.

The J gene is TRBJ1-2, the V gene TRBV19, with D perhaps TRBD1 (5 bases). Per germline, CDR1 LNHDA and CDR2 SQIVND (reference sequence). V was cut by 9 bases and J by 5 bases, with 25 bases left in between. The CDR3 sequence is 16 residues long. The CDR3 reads CASSGAYSDLNYGYTF. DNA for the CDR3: TGTGCCAGCTCTGGGGCCTACAGCGACCTTAATTATGGCTACACCTTC.

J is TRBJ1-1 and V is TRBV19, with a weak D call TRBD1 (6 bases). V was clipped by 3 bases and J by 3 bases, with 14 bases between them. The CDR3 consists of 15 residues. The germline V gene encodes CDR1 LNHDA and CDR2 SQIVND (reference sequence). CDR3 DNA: TGTGCCAGTAGTATTCCCGACAGGACTTACACTGAAGCTTTCTTT. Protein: CASSIPDRTYTEAFF.

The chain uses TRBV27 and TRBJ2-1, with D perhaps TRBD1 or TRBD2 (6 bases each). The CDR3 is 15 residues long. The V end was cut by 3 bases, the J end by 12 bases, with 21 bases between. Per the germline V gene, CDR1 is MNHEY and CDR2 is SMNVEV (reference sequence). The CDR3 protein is CASSFLEGGRIRQFF. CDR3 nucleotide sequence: TGTGCCAGCAGTTTTCTGGAGGGGGGACGCATCAGGCAGTTCTTC.

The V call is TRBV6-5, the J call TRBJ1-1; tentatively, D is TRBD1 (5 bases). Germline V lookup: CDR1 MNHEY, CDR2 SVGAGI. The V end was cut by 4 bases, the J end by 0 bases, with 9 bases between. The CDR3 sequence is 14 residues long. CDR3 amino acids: CASSFQGMNTEAFF. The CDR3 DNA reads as TGTGCCAGCAGTTTTCAGGGTATGAACACTGAAGCTTTCTTT.

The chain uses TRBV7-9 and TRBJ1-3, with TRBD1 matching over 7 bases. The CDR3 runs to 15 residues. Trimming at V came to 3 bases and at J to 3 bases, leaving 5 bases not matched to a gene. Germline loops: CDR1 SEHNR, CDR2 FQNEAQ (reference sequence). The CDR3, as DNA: TGTGCCAGCAGCTTTCAACAGGGGAATGGAAACACCATATATTTT. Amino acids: CASSFQQGNGNTIYF. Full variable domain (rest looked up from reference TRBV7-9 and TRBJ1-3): DTGVSQNPRHKITKRGQNVTFRCDPISEHNRLYWYRQTLGQGPEFLTYFQNEAQLEKSRLLSDRFSAERPKGSFSTLEIQRTEQGDSAMYLCASSFQQGNGNTIYFGEGSWLTVV.

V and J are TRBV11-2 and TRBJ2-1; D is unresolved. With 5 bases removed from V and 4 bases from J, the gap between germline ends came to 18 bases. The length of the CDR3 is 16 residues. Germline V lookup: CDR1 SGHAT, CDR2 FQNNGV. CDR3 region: CASSTMDLSLYNEQFF. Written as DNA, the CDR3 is TGTGCCAGCAGCACCATGGATCTATCTTTGTACAATGAGCAGTTCTTC. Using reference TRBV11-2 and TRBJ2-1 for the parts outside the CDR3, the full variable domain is EAGVAQSPRYKIIEKRQSVAFWCNPISGHATLYWYQQILGQGPKLLIQFQNNGVVDDSQLPKDRFSAERLKGVDSTLKIQPAKLEDSAVYLCASSTMDLSLYNEQFFGPGTRLTVL.

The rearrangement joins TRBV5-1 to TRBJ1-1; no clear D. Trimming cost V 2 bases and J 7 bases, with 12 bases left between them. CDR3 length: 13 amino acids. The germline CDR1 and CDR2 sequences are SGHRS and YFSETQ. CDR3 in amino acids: CASSFSGTSEAFF. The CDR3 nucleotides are TGCGCCAGCAGCTTTAGCGGCACCAGTGAAGCTTTCTTT.

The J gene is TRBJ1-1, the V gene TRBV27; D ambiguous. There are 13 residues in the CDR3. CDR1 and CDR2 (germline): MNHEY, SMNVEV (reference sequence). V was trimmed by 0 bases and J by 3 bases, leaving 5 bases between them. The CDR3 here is CASSLSGDTEAFF. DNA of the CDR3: TGTGCCAGCAGTTTATCGGGTGACACTGAAGCTTTCTTT.

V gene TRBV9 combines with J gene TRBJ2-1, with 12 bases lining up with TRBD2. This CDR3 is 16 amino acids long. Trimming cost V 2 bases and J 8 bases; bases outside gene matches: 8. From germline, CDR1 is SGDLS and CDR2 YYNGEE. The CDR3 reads CASSVRTSGAGDEQFF. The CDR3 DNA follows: TGTGCCAGCAGCGTCCGGACTAGCGGGGCAGGGGATGAGCAGTTCTTC. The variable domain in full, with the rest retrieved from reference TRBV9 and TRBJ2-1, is DSGVTQTPKHLITATGQRVTLRCSPRSGDLSVYWYQQSLDQGLQFLIQYYNGEERAKGNILERFSAQQFPDLHSELNLSSLELGDSALYFCASSVRTSGAGDEQFFGPGTRLTVL.

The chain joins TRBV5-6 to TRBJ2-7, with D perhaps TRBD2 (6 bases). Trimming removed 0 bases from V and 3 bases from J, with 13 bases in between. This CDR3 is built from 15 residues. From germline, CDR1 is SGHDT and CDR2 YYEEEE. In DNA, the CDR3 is TGTGCCAGCAGCTTGGGACCGGGACTCATCTACGAGCAGTACTTC. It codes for CASSLGPGLIYEQYF.

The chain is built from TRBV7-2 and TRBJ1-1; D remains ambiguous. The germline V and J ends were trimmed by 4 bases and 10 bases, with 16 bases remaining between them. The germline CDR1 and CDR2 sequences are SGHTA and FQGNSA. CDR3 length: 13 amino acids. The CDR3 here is CASSSGPSRGAFF. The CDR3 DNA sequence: TGTGCCAGCAGCTCCGGACCGTCCCGGGGAGCTTTCTTT.

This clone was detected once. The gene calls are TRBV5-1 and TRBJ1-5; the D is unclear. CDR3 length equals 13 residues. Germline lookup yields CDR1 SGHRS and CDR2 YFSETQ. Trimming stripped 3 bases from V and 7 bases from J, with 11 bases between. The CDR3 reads CASSSLPGQPQHF. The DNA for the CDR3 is TGCGCCAGCAGCTCCCTTCCCGGCCAGCCCCAGCATTTT.

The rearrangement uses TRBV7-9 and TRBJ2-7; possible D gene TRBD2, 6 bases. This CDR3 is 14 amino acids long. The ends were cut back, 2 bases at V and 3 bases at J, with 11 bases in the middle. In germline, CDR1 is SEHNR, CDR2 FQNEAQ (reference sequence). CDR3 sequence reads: CASSLTYSGYEQYF. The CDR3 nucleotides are TGTGCCAGCAGCTTAACCTATAGCGGCTACGAGCAGTACTTC.

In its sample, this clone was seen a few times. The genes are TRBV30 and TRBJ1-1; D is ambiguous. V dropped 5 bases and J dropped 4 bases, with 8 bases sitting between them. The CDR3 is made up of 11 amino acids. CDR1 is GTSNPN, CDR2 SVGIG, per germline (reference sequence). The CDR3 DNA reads TGTGCCTGGCGGCAGGCCACTGAAGCTTTCTTT. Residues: CAWRQATEAFF.